A single sample is the source of the 16 T cell receptor beta chains below, sequenced in a study of T cell responses to AZD1222 COVID-19 vaccine. Produced via immunoSEQ multiplex PCR; TCRdb's table is partial and in-frame only. The data contain fewer than 120,000 clones, roughly 89% of them singletons. The sample consisted of peripheral blood, taken 28 days after the second AZD1222 dose. These receptors were obtained from an adult who received the AZD1222 COVID-19 vaccine.

This chain uses TRBV29-1 with TRBJ2-3, with 12 nucleotides matching TRBD2. CDR3 size: 15 residues. V was clipped by 8 bases and J by 4 bases; unmatched bases: 10. In germline, CDR1 is SQVTM, CDR2 ANQGSEA. DNA of the CDR3: TGCAGCTCCGCGGCACTAGCGGGAGGTGCAGATACGCAGTATTTT. Translation gives CSSAALAGGADTQYF.

The chain recombines TRBV9 with TRBJ2-6; D not resolved. The CDR3 runs 14 residues. Trimming left V 0 bases short and J 2 bases short, with 3 bases between. CDR1 is SGDLS, CDR2 YYNGEE, per germline. CDR3 region: CASSVGPGANVLTF. CDR3 DNA: TGTGCCAGCAGCGTAGGGCCTGGGGCCAACGTCCTGACTTTC.

This clone was seen a few times. J is TRBJ1-5 and V is TRBV2, with 7 bases matching TRBD1. Trimming removed 4 bases from V and 6 bases from J; junction bases left unmatched: 9. Germline CDR1 and CDR2: SNHLY and FYNNEI. The CDR3 is 15 residues long. The CDR3 coding sequence is TGTGCCAGCAGTGTTTCCAGGGGGGAAGGTCAGCCCCAGCATTTT. The encoded protein is CASSVSRGEGQPQHF.

The chain joins TRBV5-1 to TRBJ1-6; 7 bases agree with TRBD1. J was trimmed by 3 bases and V by 3 bases; bases with no gene match: 9. The germline V gene has CDR1 SGHRS and CDR2 YFSETQ. The CDR3 is made up of 17 amino acids. In nucleotides, the CDR3 is TGCGCCAGCAGCTCCTCCGGGACAGCGGTCTATAATTCACCCCTCCACTTT. Residues: CASSSSGTAVYNSPLHF. The whole variable domain, filled in from reference TRBV5-1 and TRBJ1-6, reads KAGVTQTPRYLIKTRGQQVTLSCSPISGHRSVSWYQQTPGQGLQFLFEYFSETQRNKGNFPGRFSGRQFSNSRSEMNVSTLELGDSALYLCASSSSGTAVYNSPLHFGNGTRLTVT.

The chain is built from TRBV5-1 and TRBJ1-3, with 9 nucleotides matching TRBD1. The CDR3 is 15 residues long. V dropped 4 bases and J dropped 4; count of bases not matched to a gene: 6. Germline CDR1 reads SGHRS; CDR2 reads YFSETQ. The CDR3 sequence is CASSRQGESGNTIYF. DNA for the CDR3: TGCGCCAGCAGCCGACAGGGGGAATCAGGAAACACCATATATTTT.

This chain joins TRBV29-1 and TRBJ1-2; perhaps TRBD1 as D (5 bases). Looked up from germline, CDR1 is SQVTM and CDR2 is ANQGSEA. V was clipped by 4 bases and J by 5 bases, with 14 bases between them. The CDR3 runs 13 residues. CDR3 residues: CSVVGLEGYGYTF. In DNA form, the CDR3 reads TGCAGCGTTGTAGGGTTAGAGGGGTATGGCTACACCTTC.

The V call is TRBV3-1 (or the pseudogene TRBV3-2), the J call TRBJ2-7; TRBD2 matches at 7 bases. Unmatched junction bases numbered 5, after V lost 1 base and J lost 2 bases. The CDR3 consists of 15 residues. Germline assignment: CDR1 LGHDT and CDR2 YNNKEL (reference sequence). CDR3 residues: CASSQGLAVPYEQYF. The DNA for the CDR3 is TGTGCCAGCAGCCAAGGGCTAGCGGTTCCCTACGAGCAGTACTTC.

The chain recombines TRBV7-9 with TRBJ2-7, with 9 bases that match TRBD1. V gave up 2 bases and J gave up 6 bases; unmatched junction bases: 5. CDR1 is SEHNR, CDR2 FQNEAQ, per germline (reference sequence). The CDR3 has 14 residues. The CDR3 nucleotides read TGTGCCAGCAGCTTATCGGGACAGGGTTCCGAGCAGTACTTC. Amino acids: CASSLSGQGSEQYF.

This clone was picked up one time. This chain joins TRBV19 and TRBJ1-5, with 9 bases that match TRBD1. After removal of 7 bases from V and 7 bases from J, the junction contained 8 bases not matched to a gene. CDR1 is LNHDA and CDR2 is SQIVND in the germline V gene (reference sequence). The CDR3 is 14 residues long. CDR3 bases: TGTGCCAGTATGGTTGGGACAGGGAGGCAGCCCCAGCATTTT. Residues: CASMVGTGRQPQHF.

This chain connects TRBV7-9 to TRBJ1-5; D call uncertain. The V end lost 6 bases, the J end lost 6 bases, and 9 bases lay between the germline ends. The CDR3 spans 12 residues. From germline, CDR1 is SEHNR and CDR2 FQNEAQ (reference sequence). The CDR3 loop reads CASSRTGQPQHF. In nucleotides, the CDR3 is TGTGCCAGCAGTCGGACGGGTCAGCCCCAGCATTTT.

This chain connects TRBV2 to TRBJ1-2; D gene uncertain. The CDR3 extends over 12 amino acids. V was pared by 3 bases and J by 5 bases, with 7 bases between. Per germline, CDR1 SNHLY and CDR2 FYNNEI. CDR3 protein: CASSDWLYGYTF. DNA for the CDR3: TGTGCCAGCAGTGACTGGCTTTATGGCTACACCTTC. Looking up the rest from reference TRBV2 and TRBJ1-2 gives the full variable domain: EPEVTQTPSHQVTQMGQEVILRCVPISNHLYFYWYRQILGQKVEFLVSFYNNEISEKSEIFDDQFSVERPDGSNFTLKIRSTKLEDSAMYFCASSDWLYGYTFGSGTRLTVV.

The rearrangement links TRBV5-6 to TRBJ2-2, with D uncertain. The germline CDR1 and CDR2 sequences are SGHDT and YYEEEE. Trimming cost V 2 bases and J 1 base, with 9 bases left between them. The CDR3 consists of 15 residues. The CDR3 region is CASSLENVNTGELFF. The DNA of the CDR3 is TGTGCCAGCAGCTTAGAGAACGTGAACACCGGGGAGCTGTTTTTT. The full variable domain, completed using reference TRBV5-6 and TRBJ2-2, is DAGVTQSPTHLIKTRGQQVTLRCSPKSGHDTVSWYQQALGQGPQFIFQYYEEEERQRGNFPDRFSGHQFPNYSSELNVNALLLGDSALYLCASSLENVNTGELFFGEGSRLTVL.

The chain links TRBV7-9 to TRBJ1-1, with a weak D call TRBD1 (5 bases). V lost 4 bases and J 1 base, leaving 10 bases between the germline ends. The CDR3 extends over 14 amino acids. Germline loops: CDR1 SEHNR, CDR2 FQNEAQ (reference sequence). The DNA for the CDR3 is TGTGCCAGCAGCTCTGGACAAACGAACACTGAAGCTTTCTTT. Amino acid sequence: CASSSGQTNTEAFF.

The chain uses TRBV28 and TRBJ1-1, with D possibly TRBD1 on 6 matching bases. The CDR3 sequence is 14 residues long. The V gene's germline CDR1 is MDHEN and CDR2 SYDVKM. Between the trimmed V and J ends, which lost 2 bases and 5 bases, there was a span of 12 bases. The CDR3 loop is CASSLKYRVTEAFF. DNA of the CDR3: TGTGCCAGCAGTTTAAAGTACAGGGTAACTGAAGCTTTCTTT.

The chain employs TRBV19 and TRBJ2-1, with TRBD2 matching 9 bases. This CDR3 contains 14 residues. The V gene's germline CDR1 is LNHDA and CDR2 SQIVND (reference sequence). The V segment lost 7 bases and the J segment 2 bases; nucleotides outside the gene matches: 3. CDR3 coding DNA: TGTGCCAGTACCGCGGGAGGGACCTACAATGAGCAGTTCTTC. Protein product: CASTAGGTYNEQFF.

The rearrangement uses TRBV6-4 and TRBJ1-1; 7 bases agree with TRBD1. This CDR3 is built from 14 residues. V lost 8 bases to trimming and J lost 0 bases; unmatched junction nucleotides: 6. The germline CDR1 and CDR2 sequences are MRHNA and SNTAGT. The CDR3 region is CASRGTDMNTEAFF. For the CDR3, the DNA is TGTGCCAGCCGGGGGACAGACATGAACACTGAAGCTTTCTTT.